This TCR beta chain was documented in a study of blood T cell repertoires in COVID-19. Study-wide background: Nucleic acid was either cDNA or gDNA, and it came from T cells, B-cell-depleted T cells, or PBMCs.

Living in 24 US areas, the participants were between roughly 18 and 89 years of age. Clinical histories supplied by participants themselves formed the basis of cohort assignment. In germline, CDR1 is MDHEN, CDR2 SYDVKM. V was trimmed by 0 bases and J by 5 bases, leaving 16 bases between them. This CDR3 is built from 16 residues. The table came from immunoSEQ multiplex PCR; TCRdb's copy has only in-frame clones and leaves some out. The repertoire holds approximately 470,000 clones, with about nine tenths as singletons. The rearrangement joins TRBV28 to TRBJ1-1, with D tentatively TRBD1 (6 bases). The source material was PBMCs or T cells enriched from blood (not recorded which). The clonotype originates from a woman in her late teens or twenties who had recovered from COVID-19. The CDR3 spells CASSLWQGLRTTEAFF. DNA for the CDR3: TGTGCCAGCAGTTTATGGCAGGGGTTACGAACGACTGAAGCTTTCTTT.